These T cell receptor beta chains were read from a single sample in a study of shared clonotypes between healthy human individuals. The method was immunoSEQ multiplex PCR; TCRdb's version includes in-frame clones alone and lacks a portion of them. The data show about 2 million clones, over 85% seen once. Sequencing was done on a sample of naive CD4+ T cells sorted from blood. The receptors stem from a man aged 18-30 years in good health. Both conserved end residues are part of each CDR3. A D gene is named only where the DNA matches it firmly. A clone size is listed for some rows: how often the clone was seen (once, few, many), or a class if it is expanded.

v_call,j_call,clone_size,cdr3_length,d_call,cdr3_aa,cdr3_nt
TRBV19,TRBJ1-5,.,15,.,CASSIVQLSNQPQHF,TGTGCCAGTAGTATAGTACAGCTAAGCAATCAGCCCCAGCATTTT
TRBV9,TRBJ2-5,.,16,TRBD1,CASSVEGTGGPETQYF,TGTGCCAGCAGCGTAGAAGGAACAGGGGGCCCAGAGACCCAGTACTTC
TRBV6-5,TRBJ2-4,.,16,.,CASSYRQKVAKNIQYF,TGTGCCAGCAGCTACCGACAGAAGGTAGCCAAAAACATTCAGTACTTC
TRBV30,TRBJ1-4,.,13,TRBD1,CAWSARGNEKLFF,TGTGCCTGGAGTGCCAGGGGGAATGAAAAACTGTTTTTT
TRBV6-5,TRBJ1-1,.,13,.,CASSLGHNTEAFF,TGTGCCAGCAGCCTGGGACACAACACTGAAGCTTTCTTT
TRBV11-2,TRBJ1-3,.,14,.,CASRYQASGNTIYF,TGTGCCAGCAGATATCAGGCATCTGGAAACACCATATATTTT
TRBV5-4,TRBJ2-2,.,14,.,CASSLGLPAGELFF,TGTGCCAGCAGCCTGGGACTCCCAGCCGGGGAGCTGTTTTTT
TRBV2,TRBJ1-5,.,13,.,CASSVNSNQPQHF,TGTGCCAGCAGCGTGAATAGCAATCAGCCCCAGCATTTT
TRBV5-1,TRBJ2-1,.,14,.,CASSLNPSYNEQFF,TGCGCCAGCAGCTTGAATCCGAGCTACAATGAGCAGTTCTTC
TRBV6-6,TRBJ2-7,.,15,TRBD2,CASRALAGGTYEQYF,TGTGCCAGCAGGGCACTAGCGGGAGGGACCTACGAGCAGTACTTC
TRBV19,TRBJ2-2,.,13,.,CASSTDLPGELFF,TGTGCCAGTAGTACGGACTTGCCCGGGGAGCTGTTTTTT
TRBV4-1,TRBJ2-3,.,16,TRBD2,CASSQGVSGWGDTQYF,TGCGCCAGCAGCCAAGGGGTTAGCGGGTGGGGAGATACGCAGTATTTT
TRBV9,TRBJ2-3,once,16,.,CASSPRLAELTDTQYF,TGTGCCAGCAGCCCACGGTTAGCGGAGCTCACAGATACGCAGTATTTT
TRBV10-3,TRBJ2-7,.,11,TRBD2,CAIQRGDEQYF,TGTGCCATCCAGCGGGGGGACGAGCAGTACTTC
TRBV27,TRBJ1-1,.,16,TRBD1,CASSSAWTGAGTEAFF,TGTGCCAGCAGTTCTGCCTGGACAGGGGCCGGCACTGAAGCTTTCTTT
TRBV10-3,TRBJ1-2,.,13,.,CAISDGENYGYTF,TGTGCCATCAGTGACGGGGAAAACTATGGCTACACCTTC
TRBV15,TRBJ1-2,.,14,.,CATSRGGGNYGYTF,TGTGCCACCAGCAGAGGCGGCGGAAACTATGGCTACACCTTC
TRBV5-1,TRBJ2-7,.,14,.,CASSSWGAEYEQYF,TGCGCCAGCAGCTCCTGGGGGGCGGAGTACGAGCAGTACTTC
TRBV18,TRBJ1-2,.,14,TRBD1,CASSPPNRGGGYTF,TGTGCCAGCTCACCACCTAACAGGGGAGGTGGCTACACCTTC
TRBV9,TRBJ2-5,.,14,TRBD1,CASSVDAGGETQYF,TGTGCCAGCAGCGTAGATGCAGGGGGAGAGACCCAGTACTTC
TRBV4-1,TRBJ1-5,.,15,.,CASSPSLGSNQPQHF,TGCGCCAGCAGCCCTTCTCTAGGCAGTAATCAGCCCCAGCATTTT
TRBV30,TRBJ2-5,.,15,TRBD1,CAWSARDRLQETQYF,TGTGCCTGGAGTGCCCGGGACAGACTCCAAGAGACCCAGTACTTC
TRBV27,TRBJ2-2,.,13,.,CASSVQNTGELFF,TGTGCCAGCAGCGTTCAAAACACCGGGGAGCTGTTTTTT
TRBV2,TRBJ2-5,.,18,TRBD2,CASSEPVAGGPSPRTQYF,TGTGCCAGCAGTGAACCGGTAGCGGGAGGGCCTAGCCCAAGGACCCAGTACTTC
TRBV7-3,TRBJ1-6,.,14,TRBD1,CASRRDRGSSPLHF,TGTGCCAGCAGACGGGACAGGGGGAGTTCACCCCTCCACTTT
TRBV5-8,TRBJ1-1,.,16,TRBD1,CASSPALQGANTEAFF,TGTGCCAGCAGCCCAGCCCTTCAGGGGGCTAACACTGAAGCTTTCTTT
TRBV7-8,TRBJ2-7,.,11,.,CASSRNYEQYF,TGTGCCAGCAGCCGTAATTACGAGCAGTACTTC
TRBV28,TRBJ1-2,.,12,.,CASRPGEEGYTF,TGTGCCAGCAGGCCGGGGGAGGAAGGCTACACCTTC
TRBV10-3,TRBJ1-2,.,13,.,CAISENTNYGYTF,TGTGCCATCAGTGAAAACACTAACTATGGCTACACCTTC
TRBV5-4,TRBJ2-1,.,16,.,CASSQNAGSSYNEQFF,TGTGCCAGCAGCCAGAACGCGGGGAGCTCCTACAATGAGCAGTTCTTC
TRBV5-6,TRBJ2-5,.,13,TRBD2,CASSRGRQETQYF,TGTGCCAGCAGCCGCGGGAGGCAAGAGACCCAGTACTTC
TRBV7-2,TRBJ2-2,.,13,.,CASSLAAPGELFF,TGTGCCAGCAGCTTAGCGGCCCCCGGGGAGCTGTTTTTT
TRBV6-6,TRBJ1-2,once,15,TRBD1,CASSYRTGRNYGYTF,TGTGCCAGCAGTTACAGGACAGGGCGCAACTATGGCTACACCTTC
TRBV6-5,TRBJ1-5,.,12,.,CASRGGNQPQHF,TGTGCCAGCAGGGGGGGGAATCAGCCCCAGCATTTT
TRBV19,TRBJ2-1,once,16,TRBD2,CASSIPTSGLYNEQFF,TGTGCCAGTAGTATCCCCACTAGCGGACTCTACAATGAGCAGTTCTTC
TRBV10-3,TRBJ2-7,.,13,TRBD1,CAISRGQGNEQYF,TGTGCCATCAGCCGAGGACAGGGTAACGAGCAGTACTTC
TRBV4-3,TRBJ2-3,.,14,.,CASSRASQADTQYF,TGCGCCAGCAGCCGGGCTAGTCAGGCAGATACGCAGTATTTT
TRBV11-2,TRBJ1-2,.,14,.,CASSLAPGNYGYTF,TGTGCCAGCAGCTTAGCCCCAGGGAACTATGGCTACACCTTC
TRBV6-6,TRBJ1-2,.,16,.,CASSSRTRSSSMGYTF,TGTGCCAGCAGCTCCCGGACACGTTCTTCGTCTATGGGCTACACCTTC
TRBV30,TRBJ1-6,.,15,.,CAWSINPNAGNSLHF,TGTGCCTGGAGCATAAACCCTAACGCCGGGAACTCTCTCCACTTT
TRBV19,TRBJ2-1,.,16,TRBD2,CASQDSGGGTYNEQFF,TGTGCCAGCCAGGATAGCGGGGGCGGTACCTACAATGAGCAGTTCTTC
TRBV5-8,TRBJ2-7,.,15,.,CASSLGSLSSYEQYF,TGTGCCAGCAGCTTGGGCAGCCTTAGCTCCTACGAGCAGTACTTC
TRBV4-1,TRBJ1-1,.,15,.,CASSQDGRTNAEAFF,TGCGCCAGCAGCCAAGATGGCCGGACGAACGCTGAAGCTTTCTTT
TRBV5-1,TRBJ1-1,.,13,.,CASSLFTNTEAFF,TGCGCCAGCAGCTTGTTTACTAACACTGAAGCTTTCTTT
TRBV4-3,TRBJ2-2,.,15,TRBD2,CASSRVAGVIGELFF,TGCGCCAGCAGCCGAGTAGCGGGAGTGATCGGGGAGCTGTTTTTT